The text below deals with one T cell receptor beta chain. Trimming removed 6 bases from V and 3 bases from J, with 14 bases in between. CDR3 length: 14 residues. A second about 6 to 12 cycle PCR used barcoded and J-beta primers. TCRdb analysed the 5' RACE reads with MiXCR anew, one entry per CDR3 protein. The sample records about 1,400,000 distinct CDR3 sequences, around two fifths being singletons. This sample is drawn from a study of blood T cells in healthy people across ages. About 9.9 milliliters of peripheral blood were drawn from each donor. A minimum of 6.5 million PBMCs was isolated per sample. With each sample, at least 5 micrograms of total RNA were extracted.

This receptor was identified in a woman between 18 and 29 years old in good health. Sequencing was done on a sample of blood. This sequence joins TRBV12-3 or TRBV12-4 and TRBJ1-2; D might be TRBD1 (5 bases). The CDR3 DNA follows: TGTGCCAGCAGAGCAGGGCCCACCTACTATGGCTACACCTTC. Its protein is CASRAGPTYYGYTF.